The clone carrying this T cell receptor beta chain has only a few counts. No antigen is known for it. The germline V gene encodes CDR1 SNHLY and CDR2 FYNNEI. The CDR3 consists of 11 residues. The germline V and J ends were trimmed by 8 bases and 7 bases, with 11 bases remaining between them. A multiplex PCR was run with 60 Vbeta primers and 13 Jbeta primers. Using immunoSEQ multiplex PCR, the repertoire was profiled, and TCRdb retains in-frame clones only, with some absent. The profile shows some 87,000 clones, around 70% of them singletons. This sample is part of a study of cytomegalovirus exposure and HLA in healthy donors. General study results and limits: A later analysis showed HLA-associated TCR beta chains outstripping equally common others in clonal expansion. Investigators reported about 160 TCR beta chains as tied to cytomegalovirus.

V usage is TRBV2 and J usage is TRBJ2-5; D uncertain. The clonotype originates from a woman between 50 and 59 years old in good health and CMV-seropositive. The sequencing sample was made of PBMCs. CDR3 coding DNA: TGTGCCAGCGCGATAGTTGGGACCCAGTACTTC. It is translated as CASAIVGTQYF.